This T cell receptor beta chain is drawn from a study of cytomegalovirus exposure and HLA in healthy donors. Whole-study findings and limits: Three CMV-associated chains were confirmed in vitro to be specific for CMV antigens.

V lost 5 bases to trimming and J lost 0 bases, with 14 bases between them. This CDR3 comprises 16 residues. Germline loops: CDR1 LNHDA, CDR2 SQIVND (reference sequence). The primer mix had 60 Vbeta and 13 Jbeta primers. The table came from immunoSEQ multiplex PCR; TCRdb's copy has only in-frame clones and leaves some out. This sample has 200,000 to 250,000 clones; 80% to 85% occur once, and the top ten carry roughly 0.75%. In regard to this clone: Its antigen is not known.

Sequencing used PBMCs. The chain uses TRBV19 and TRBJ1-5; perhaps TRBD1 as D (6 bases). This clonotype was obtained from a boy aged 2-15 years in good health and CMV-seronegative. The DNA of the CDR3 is TGTGCCAGTAGTTTTGGACAGCTCTATAGCAATCAGCCCCAGCATTTT. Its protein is CASSFGQLYSNQPQHF.